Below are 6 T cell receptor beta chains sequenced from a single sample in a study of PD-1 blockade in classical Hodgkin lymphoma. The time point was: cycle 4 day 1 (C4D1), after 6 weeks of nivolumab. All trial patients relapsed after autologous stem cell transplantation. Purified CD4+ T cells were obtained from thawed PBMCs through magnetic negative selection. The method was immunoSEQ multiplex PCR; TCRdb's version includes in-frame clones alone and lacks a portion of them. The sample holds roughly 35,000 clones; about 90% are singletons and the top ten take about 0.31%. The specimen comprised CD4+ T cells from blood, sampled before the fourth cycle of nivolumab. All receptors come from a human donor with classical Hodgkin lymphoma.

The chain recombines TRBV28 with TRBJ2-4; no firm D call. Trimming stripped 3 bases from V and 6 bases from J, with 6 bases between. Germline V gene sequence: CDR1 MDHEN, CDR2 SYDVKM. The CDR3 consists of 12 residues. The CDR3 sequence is CASSFMGNIQYF. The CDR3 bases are TGTGCCAGCAGTTTTATGGGAAACATTCAGTACTTC.

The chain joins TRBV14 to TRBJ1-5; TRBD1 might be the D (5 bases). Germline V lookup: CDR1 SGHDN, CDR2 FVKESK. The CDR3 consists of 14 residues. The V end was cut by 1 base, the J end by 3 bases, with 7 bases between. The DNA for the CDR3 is TGTGCCAGCAGCCAAGCTGGGGCCAATCAGCCCCAGCATTTT. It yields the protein CASSQAGANQPQHF.

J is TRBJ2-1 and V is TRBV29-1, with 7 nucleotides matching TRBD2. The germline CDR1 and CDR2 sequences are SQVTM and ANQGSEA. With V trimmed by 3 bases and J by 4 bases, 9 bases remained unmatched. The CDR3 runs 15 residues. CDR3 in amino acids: CSVEGRGSAYNEQFF. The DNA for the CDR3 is TGCAGCGTTGAGGGGCGCGGGAGTGCTTACAATGAGCAGTTCTTC.

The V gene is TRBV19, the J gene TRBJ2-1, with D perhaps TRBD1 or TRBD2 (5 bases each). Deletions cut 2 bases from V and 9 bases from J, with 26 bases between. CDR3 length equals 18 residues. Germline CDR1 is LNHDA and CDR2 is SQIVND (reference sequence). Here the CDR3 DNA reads TGTGCCAGTAGTATAATGGCCGGCGGGCAGGCTAGAAGGGGTGAGCAGTTCTTC. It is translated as CASSIMAGGQARRGEQFF.

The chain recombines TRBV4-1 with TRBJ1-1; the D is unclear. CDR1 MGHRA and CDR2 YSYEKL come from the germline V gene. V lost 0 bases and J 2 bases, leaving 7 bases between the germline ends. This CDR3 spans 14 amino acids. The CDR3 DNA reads TGCGCCAGCAGCCAAGATGTAGAAAACACTGAAGCTTTCTTT. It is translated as CASSQDVENTEAFF.

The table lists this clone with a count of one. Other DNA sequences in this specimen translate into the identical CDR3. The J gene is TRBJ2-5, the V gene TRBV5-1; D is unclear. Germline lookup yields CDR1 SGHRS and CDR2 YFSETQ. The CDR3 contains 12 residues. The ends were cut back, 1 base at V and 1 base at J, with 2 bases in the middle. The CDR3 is CASSLLQETQYF. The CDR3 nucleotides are TGCGCCAGCAGCTTGCTCCAAGAGACCCAGTACTTC.